What follows describes a single TCR beta chain. This sample is drawn from a study of OX40 agonist ivuxolimab in advanced cancers. Germline V CDR1 and CDR2: LNHDA, SQIVND (reference sequence). With 2 bases removed from V and 0 bases from J, the gap between germline ends came to 10 bases. CDR3 length: 16 amino acids. The data were produced by immunoSEQ multiplex PCR, yet TCRdb's version contains in-frame clones alone and is incomplete. The sample carries 60,000 to 85,000 clones, 85% recorded once. This clonotype was obtained from an adult with an advanced solid tumor such as melanoma, head and neck, liver or kidney cancer. The sample consisted of CD4+ or CD8+ T cells sorted from blood, taken in a trial of the OX40 agonist ivuxolimab. This sequence joins TRBV19 and TRBJ2-2; unclear D gene. The CDR3 DNA reads TGTGCCAGTAGTATAACCAGAATAGCGAACACCGGGGAGCTGTTTTTT. This gives the protein CASSITRIANTGELFF.